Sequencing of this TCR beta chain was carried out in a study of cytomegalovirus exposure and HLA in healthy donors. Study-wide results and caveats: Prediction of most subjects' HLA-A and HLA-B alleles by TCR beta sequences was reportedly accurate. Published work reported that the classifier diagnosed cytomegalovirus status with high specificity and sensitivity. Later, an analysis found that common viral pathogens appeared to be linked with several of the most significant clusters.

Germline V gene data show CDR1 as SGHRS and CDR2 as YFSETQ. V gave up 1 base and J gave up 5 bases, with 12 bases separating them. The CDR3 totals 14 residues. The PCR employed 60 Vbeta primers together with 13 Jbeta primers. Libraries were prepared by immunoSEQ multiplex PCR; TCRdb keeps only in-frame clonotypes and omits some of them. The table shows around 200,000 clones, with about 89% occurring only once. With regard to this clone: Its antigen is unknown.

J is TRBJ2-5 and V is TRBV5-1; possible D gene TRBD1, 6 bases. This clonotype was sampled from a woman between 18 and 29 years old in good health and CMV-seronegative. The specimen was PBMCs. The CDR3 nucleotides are TGCGCCAGCAGCTTGATAACAGGGTCGGAGACCCAGTACTTC. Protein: CASSLITGSETQYF.